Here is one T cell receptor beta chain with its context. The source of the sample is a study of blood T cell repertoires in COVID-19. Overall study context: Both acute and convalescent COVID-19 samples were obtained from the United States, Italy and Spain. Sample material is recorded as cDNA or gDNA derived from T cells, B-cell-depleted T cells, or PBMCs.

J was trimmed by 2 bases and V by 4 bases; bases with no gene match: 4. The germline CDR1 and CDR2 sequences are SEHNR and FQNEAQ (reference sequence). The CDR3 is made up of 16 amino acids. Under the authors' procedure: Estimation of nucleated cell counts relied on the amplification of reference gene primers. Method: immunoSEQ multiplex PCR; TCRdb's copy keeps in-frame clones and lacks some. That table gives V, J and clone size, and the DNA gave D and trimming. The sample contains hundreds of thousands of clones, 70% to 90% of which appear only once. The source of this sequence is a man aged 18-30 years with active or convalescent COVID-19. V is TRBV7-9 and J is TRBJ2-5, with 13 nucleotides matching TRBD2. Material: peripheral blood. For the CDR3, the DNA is TGTGCCAGCAGCTCCAAACTAGCGGGAGGGCAAGAGACCCAGTACTTC. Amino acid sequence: CASSSKLAGGQETQYF.